A single T cell receptor (beta chain) is shown here with its context. Libraries were prepared by immunoSEQ multiplex PCR; TCRdb keeps only in-frame clonotypes and omits some of them. The top ten clones hold about 0.29% of a sample with 70,000 to 95,000 clones, approximately 97% of them seen once. The sample belongs to a study of technical replicates of blood from a handful of donors. The sequenced sample consisted of T cells isolated from PBMCs. This clonotype originated in a human donor in good health.

This CDR3 reads CASGGPGGGTDTQYF. The CDR3 DNA reads TGCGCCAGCGGCGGTCCGGGGGGCGGTACAGATACGCAGTATTTT. This sequence joins TRBV10-2 and TRBJ2-3, with a weak D call TRBD2 (7 bases). The CDR3 runs to 15 residues. The V end lost 8 bases, the J end lost 3 bases, and 18 bases lay between the germline ends. Per the germline V gene, CDR1 is WSHSY and CDR2 is SAAADI.